Below are 30 T cell receptor beta chains sequenced from a single sample in a study of blood T cells in healthy people across ages. The second PCR ran about 6 to 12 cycles with a sample-barcoded 5' primer and J-beta primers. TCRdb re-analysed the 5' RACE reads in MiXCR, keeping a single row per CDR3 protein. Here the sample spans hundreds of thousands of distinct CDR3 sequences, 20% to 25% being singletons. These data also featured in a second study, about T cells of mothers and their children.

Sequencing input: blood. These receptors all stem from a boy younger than 18 in good health.

This rearrangement joins TRBV5-6 to TRBJ2-7, with D maybe TRBD1 (5 bases). Trimming shortened V by 0 bases and J by 3 bases, and 13 bases separated the two germline ends. The CDR3 length is 15 residues. Germline-derived CDR1 and CDR2 are SGHDT and YYEEEE. The CDR3 spells CASSLVSRVGYEQYF. The CDR3, as DNA: TGTGCCAGCAGCTTGGTATCCAGGGTTGGCTACGAGCAGTACTTC.

This clonotype was seen a handful of times. One end of the junction is discordant with germline, which a read error may explain. V and J are TRBV7-2 and TRBJ2-1; 8 bases fit TRBD2. The germline V gene encodes CDR1 SGHTA and CDR2 FQGNSA. The CDR3 contains 17 residues. As DNA, the CDR3 is TGTGCCAGCAGCTTAGGAAGGGGCGTAGCGGGATACAATGAACAGTTCTTC. Translating gives CASSLGRGVAGYNEQFF.

As concerns this clonotype: Because it lacks the conserved phenylalanine or tryptophan at the end, this CDR3 is likely a read error. V gene TRBV12-3 or TRBV12-4 combines with J gene TRBJ2-1; 7 bases line up with TRBD1. This CDR3 spans 15 amino acids. The CDR3 region has the DNA TGCGCCAGCAGTCCCAGGGGGTTCACCTACAATGAGCAGTTCTCC. It specifies CASSPRGFTYNEQFS.

There are a few counts of this clonotype. The chain combines TRBV5-6 with TRBJ2-2, with D possibly being TRBD2 (6 bases). The CDR3 is 16 amino acids. CDR1 and CDR2 from the germline V gene are SGHDT and YYEEEE. The V end was cut by 0 bases, the J end by 1 base, with 10 bases between. Written as DNA, the CDR3 is TGTGCCAGCAGCTTGGGTTTGCGGGAGAACACCGGGGAGCTGTTTTTT. It is translated as CASSLGLRENTGELFF. Supplemented by reference TRBV5-6 and TRBJ2-2, the full variable domain reads DAGVTQSPTHLIKTRGQQVTLRCSPKSGHDTVSWYQQALGQGPQFIFQYYEEEERQRGNFPDRFSGHQFPNYSSELNVNALLLGDSALYLCASSLGLRENTGELFFGEGSRLTVL.

V gene TRBV3-1 combines with J gene TRBJ1-1; D uncertain. Germline lookup yields CDR1 LGHDT and CDR2 YNNKEL (reference sequence). CDR3 length: 13 residues. Trimming took 2 bases from V and 2 from J, leaving 6 bases between them. The CDR3 DNA reads as TGTGCCAGCAGCCAAAAGCACAACACTGAAGCTTTCTTT. The encoded protein is CASSQKHNTEAFF.

Only one count was recorded for this clonotype. The rearrangement joins TRBV15 to TRBJ2-6; D not certain. Trimming cost V 3 bases and J 0 bases, with 6 bases left between them. Germline V lookup: CDR1 LNHNV, CDR2 YYDKDF (reference sequence). The CDR3 extends over 15 amino acids. The DNA for the CDR3 is TGTGCCACCAGCAGCGTGGGCTCTGGGGCCAACGTCCTGACTTTC. Encoded protein: CATSSVGSGANVLTF.

This clonotype was observed a few times. V is TRBV29-1 and J is TRBJ2-3; 12 positions agree with TRBD1. Per germline, CDR1 SQVTM and CDR2 ANQGSEA. V lost 7 bases and J lost 3; bases outside the gene matches: 8. The CDR3 contains 15 residues. The CDR3 is CSAKGTGGRTDTQYF. The CDR3 nucleotides read TGCAGCGCTAAAGGGACAGGGGGCAGGACAGATACGCAGTATTTT.

The chain combines TRBV29-1 with TRBJ2-6, with D possibly matching TRBD1 (5 bases). The CDR3 contains 14 residues. V was clipped by 1 base and J by 3 bases, with 7 bases between them. Per germline, CDR1 SQVTM and CDR2 ANQGSEA. Written as DNA, the CDR3 is TGCAGCGTTGAAGGGGGCTATGGGGCCAACGTCCTGACTTTC. Translating gives CSVEGGYGANVLTF.

This chain connects TRBV7-8 to TRBJ2-7; 8 bases are a match to TRBD1. The V and J ends lost 1 base and 4 bases, in that order; junction bases with no gene match: 6. CDR1 and CDR2 (germline): SGHVS, FQNEAQ. The CDR3 length is 15 residues. DNA of the CDR3: TGTGCCAGCAGCTTAGGCAGGGGGCAGATTTACGAGCAGTACGTC. Translated, it gives CASSLGRGQIYEQYV.

The CDR3 coding sequence is TGTGCCAGCAGCACACACGTCGATGAGCAGTTCTTC. It codes for CASSTHVDEQFF. V is TRBV7-9 and J is TRBJ2-1, with D unresolved. The V end lost 5 bases, the J end lost 8 bases, and 10 bases lay between the germline ends. Per germline, CDR1 SEHNR and CDR2 FQNEAQ (reference sequence). The length of the CDR3 is 12 residues.

This chain uses TRBV5-5 with TRBJ2-3; 10 nucleotides agree with TRBD1. J lost 3 bases, V lost 3 bases, and 4 bases had no gene match. From germline, CDR1 is SGHKS and CDR2 YYEKEE (reference sequence). This CDR3 has 15 residues. CDR3 protein: CASSSPGQGTDTQYF. CDR3 in DNA: TGTGCCAGCAGCTCTCCGGGACAGGGGACAGATACGCAGTATTTT.

The genes are TRBV4-1 and TRBJ2-2, with TRBD2 matching over 10 bases. V lost 0 bases, J lost 4 bases, and 11 bases stayed unmatched. The CDR3 has 19 amino acids. The germline CDR1 and CDR2 sequences are MGHRA and YSYEKL. Written as DNA, the CDR3 is TGCGCCAGCAGCCAAGAGCTAGCGGGAGTTCTTAGAAGCACCGGGGAGCTGTTTTTT. This gives the protein CASSQELAGVLRSTGELFF.

J is TRBJ2-7 and V is TRBV5-5, with 7 bases identical to TRBD2. Losses at the gene ends were 6 bases for V and 0 bases for J; bases not matched to a gene: 6. CDR3 length: 14 residues. CDR1 is SGHKS, CDR2 YYEKEE, per germline (reference sequence). The CDR3 here is CASTLGDYSYEQYF. The CDR3 nucleotides read TGTGCCAGCACCCTGGGGGACTACTCCTACGAGCAGTACTTC.

The chain links TRBV5-1 to TRBJ2-7; 8 bases agree with TRBD1. The CDR3 has 14 residues. V was clipped by 2 bases and J by 3 bases; unmatched bases: 4. Germline-derived CDR1 and CDR2 are SGHRS and YFSETQ. This CDR3 reads CASSLTQGGYEQYF. The CDR3 DNA sequence: TGCGCCAGCAGCTTAACACAGGGGGGCTACGAGCAGTACTTC.

CDR3 DNA sequence: TGCAGCGTTGTAGGGACAGACCTCCAAGAGACCCAGTACTTC. It encodes CSVVGTDLQETQYF. The chain couples TRBV29-1 to TRBJ2-5; TRBD1 matches 7 bases. There are 14 residues in the CDR3. V was pared by 4 bases and J by 1 base, with 6 bases of the junction left unmatched. Germline lookup yields CDR1 SQVTM and CDR2 ANQGSEA. The whole variable domain, filled in from reference TRBV29-1 and TRBJ2-5, reads SAVISQKPSRDICQRGTSLTIQCQVDSQVTMMFWYRQQPGQSLTLIATANQGSEATYESGFVIDKFPISRPNLTFSTLTVSNMSPEDSSIYLCSVVGTDLQETQYFGPGTRLLVL.

The chain carries TRBV7-3 and TRBJ1-2; D is possibly TRBD1 (5 bases). Trimming took off 0 bases at V and 8 bases at J, with 25 bases between the two ends. Per germline, CDR1 SGHTA and CDR2 FQGTGA. The CDR3 is 18 residues long. CDR3 bases: TGTGCCAGCAGCTTAACAGCCGGGGCTGGGCTCCAGAGGGTCGGCTACACCTTC. This encodes CASSLTAGAGLQRVGYTF.

The chain uses TRBV5-1 and TRBJ2-1; 8 bases are a match to TRBD2. The CDR3 extends over 15 amino acids. CDR1 is SGHRS and CDR2 is YFSETQ in the germline V gene. The J segment lost 2 bases and the V segment lost 5 bases, leaving 6 bases of the junction unmatched. The CDR3 DNA reads as TGCGCCAGCAGTGATAGCGGGGACCCCTACAATGAGCAGTTCTTC. Protein: CASSDSGDPYNEQFF.

The CDR3 region has the DNA TGCAGCGTGACAGGGGGCGACGAGACCCAGTACTTC. It codes for CSVTGGDETQYF. The genes are TRBV29-1 and TRBJ2-1; 10 bases agree with TRBD1. The J call may be in error: the DNA end matches TRBJ2-5 better. CDR1 is SQVTM and CDR2 is ANQGSEA in the germline V gene. CDR3 size: 12 residues.

This sequence joins TRBV28 and TRBJ1-4; D is uncertain. This CDR3 is 16 amino acids long. Germline lookup yields CDR1 MDHEN and CDR2 SYDVKM. V lost 5 bases, J lost 0 bases, and 13 bases lay in between. CDR3: CASSTYPGTTNEKLFF. CDR3 DNA: TGTGCCAGCAGTACCTACCCGGGTACAACTAATGAAAAACTGTTTTTT.

This clonotype was detected many times. The chain links TRBV12-3 or TRBV12-4 to TRBJ2-1, with 13 bases fitting TRBD2. The CDR3 consists of 15 residues. V shed 1 base, J shed 6 bases, and the junction held 0 bases outside the gene matches. CDR3: CASSLGTSGSNEQFF. DNA of the CDR3: TGTGCCAGCAGTTTAGGGACTAGCGGGAGCAATGAGCAGTTCTTC.

The CDR3 DNA reads as TGTGCCAGCAGCCAATGGGTACTCGTTTCGGAGACCCAGTACTTC. It codes for CASSQWVLVSETQYF. The chain combines TRBV14 with TRBJ2-5; D remains ambiguous. The germline CDR1 and CDR2 sequences are SGHDN and FVKESK. Trimming left V 2 bases short and J 5 bases short, with 15 bases between. The CDR3 has 15 amino acids. Full variable domain (outside the CDR3, taken from reference TRBV14 and TRBJ2-5): EAGVTQFPSHSVIEKGQTVTLRCDPISGHDNLYWYRRVMGKEIKFLLHFVKESKQDESGMPNNRFLAERTGGTYSTLKVQPAELEDSGVYFCASSQWVLVSETQYFGPGTRLLVL.

This clonotype was seen only a few times. The chain is built from TRBV29-1 and TRBJ2-5; 7 nucleotides match TRBD2. Near its end, the DNA agrees better with TRBJ2-1, so the J call may be wrong. The CDR3 is made up of 14 amino acids. Germline V gives CDR1 SQVTM, CDR2 ANQGSEA. As DNA, the CDR3 is TGCAGCGTTGTCTGGCGGGAGCGGGCCCTTGAGCAGTTCTTC. It encodes CSVVWRERALEQFF.

CDR3 amino acids: CASSLTGVRLNYGYTF. CDR3 nucleotides: TGTGCCAGCAGTTTAACAGGGGTGAGGCTGAACTATGGCTACACCTTC. V gene TRBV28 combines with J gene TRBJ1-2, with 7 bases aligning to TRBD1. CDR1 and CDR2 from the germline V gene are MDHEN and SYDVKM. CDR3 length: 16 amino acids. Germline trimming cut 2 bases from V and 2 bases from J; bases unmatched to any gene: 8.

This clonotype has only a few counts. This chain links TRBV7-8 with TRBJ2-1; 8 bases are shared with TRBD2. The V and J ends lost 1 base and 4 bases, in that order; junction bases with no gene match: 9. The length of the CDR3 is 17 residues. Germline CDR1 and CDR2: SGHVS and FQNEAQ. CDR3 bases: TGTGCCAGCAGCTTAGAAATGGGTAGCGGGACATACAATGAGCAGTTCTTC. It codes for CASSLEMGSGTYNEQFF.

The genes are TRBV6-2 or TRBV6-3 and TRBJ2-3, with 12 bases that match TRBD2. Trimming removed 6 bases from V and 4 bases from J; junction bases left unmatched: 5. Per germline, CDR1 MNHEY and CDR2 SVGEGT. The CDR3 spans 15 residues. As DNA, the CDR3 is TGTGCCAGCAGCTCGGGACTAGCGGGCGCAGATACGCAGTATTTT. Translation: CASSSGLAGADTQYF.

The chain joins TRBV10-3 to TRBJ2-5; TRBD1 agrees at 9 bases. Germline loops: CDR1 ENHRY, CDR2 SYGVKD. The CDR3 covers 15 residues. The junction had 12 bases not matched to a gene; V was cut back by 7 bases and J by 6 bases. CDR3 amino acids: CAITTGGYRGKTQYF. The CDR3 DNA sequence: TGTGCCATCACCACAGGGGGCTACCGAGGAAAGACCCAGTACTTC.

V usage is TRBV29-1 and J usage is TRBJ1-2; D unclear. Germline-derived CDR1 and CDR2 are SQVTM and ANQGSEA. The V and J ends lost 4 bases and 4 bases respectively, with 13 bases between them. This CDR3 has 13 amino acids. The CDR3 DNA reads TGCAGCGTTGGCTGGAGGGAGGCCTATGGCTACACCTTC. Its translation is CSVGWREAYGYTF. Using reference TRBV29-1 and TRBJ1-2 for the parts outside the CDR3, the full variable domain is SAVISQKPSRDICQRGTSLTIQCQVDSQVTMMFWYRQQPGQSLTLIATANQGSEATYESGFVIDKFPISRPNLTFSTLTVSNMSPEDSSIYLCSVGWREAYGYTFGSGTRLTVV.

This clonotype was seen a few times. This may stem from a read error, because a much larger clone lies one nucleotide away. This chain links TRBV9 with TRBJ2-7; unclear D gene. Germline V lookup: CDR1 SGDLS, CDR2 YYNGEE. The CDR3 length is 14 residues. Trimming removed 0 bases at V and 2 bases at J, with 9 bases between. DNA for the CDR3: TGTGCCAGCAGCGTAGCTCCGGACCCCTACGAGCAGTACTTC. Amino acids: CASSVAPDPYEQYF.

There are a few counts of this clonotype. The chain recombines TRBV2 with TRBJ2-2; D may be TRBD1 (5 bases). CDR1 SNHLY and CDR2 FYNNEI come from the germline V gene. Trimming pared 3 bases from V and 3 bases from J, leaving 8 bases between. The CDR3 sequence is 14 residues long. CDR3 residues: CASSDRADTGELFF. CDR3 DNA: TGTGCCAGCAGTGACAGGGCCGACACCGGGGAGCTGTTTTTT.

This sequence joins TRBV5-1 and TRBJ2-5; 11 bases map to TRBD2. CDR3 size: 16 residues. Germline V gene sequence: CDR1 SGHRS, CDR2 YFSETQ. The junction had 10 bases not matched to a gene; V was cut back by 4 bases and J by 5 bases. The CDR3 sequence is CASSMSLAGDLETQYF. The DNA of the CDR3 is TGCGCCAGCAGCATGTCACTAGCGGGAGATCTGGAGACCCAGTACTTC.